Listed below are T cell receptor beta chains from one sample, sequenced in a study of blood T cell repertoires in COVID-19. Sequenced by immunoSEQ multiplex PCR; TCRdb stores in-frame clones only, minus some. Counted here are about 130,000 clones, around 85% occurring once; the ten biggest clones make up around 3.3%. The sequencing sample was made of peripheral blood. These receptors were taken from an elderly woman with COVID-19, enrolled during active disease. Both conserved end residues are part of each CDR3. The order of the fields is D gene, J gene, clone size, V gene, CDR3 DNA, CDR3 protein. A D gene is named only where the DNA matches it firmly. A clone size is listed for some rows: how often the clone was seen (once, few, many), or a class if it is expanded.

d_gene: TRBD2
j_gene: TRBJ2-1
abundance: NA
v_gene: TRBV5-1
CDR3nt: TGCGCCAGCAGCGAGGGACTAGCGGGAGAAGTTGAGCAGTTCTTC
CDR3aa: CASSEGLAGEVEQFF

d_gene: TRBD2
j_gene: TRBJ2-7
abundance: once
v_gene: TRBV27
CDR3nt: TGTGCCAGCCCACACCCCGGACTAGCGGGAAGCGAGCAGTACTTC
CDR3aa: CASPHPGLAGSEQYF

d_gene: TRBD1
j_gene: TRBJ2-7
abundance: NA
v_gene: TRBV27
CDR3nt: TGTGCCAGCAGGACAACTCAGGGACAGCGCTACGAGCAGTACTTC
CDR3aa: CASRTTQGQRYEQYF

d_gene: TRBD1
j_gene: TRBJ2-5
abundance: NA
v_gene: TRBV6-5
CDR3nt: TGTGCCAGCAGTTCCGGGACAGGGATTGAGACCCAGTACTTC
CDR3aa: CASSSGTGIETQYF

d_gene: TRBD1
j_gene: TRBJ1-4
abundance: NA
v_gene: TRBV7-2
CDR3nt: TGTGCCAGCAGCTTAGACAGGGGGCACGAAAAACTGTTTTTT
CDR3aa: CASSLDRGHEKLFF

d_gene: NA
j_gene: TRBJ2-7
abundance: NA
v_gene: TRBV5-1
CDR3nt: TGCGCCAGTTCGAGCAGGGACGAGCAGTACTTC
CDR3aa: CASSSRDEQYF

d_gene: TRBD1
j_gene: TRBJ2-5
abundance: NA
v_gene: TRBV25-1
CDR3nt: TGTGCCAGCAGCAGGGGGTTCTCGGAGACCCAGTACTTC
CDR3aa: CASSRGFSETQYF

d_gene: NA
j_gene: TRBJ1-4
abundance: few
v_gene: TRBV3-1/TRBV3-2
CDR3nt: TGTGCCAGCCGAAACAGCGGTAATGAAAAACTGTTTTTT
CDR3aa: CASRNSGNEKLFF

d_gene: TRBD1
j_gene: TRBJ2-7
abundance: once
v_gene: TRBV3-1/TRBV3-2
CDR3nt: TGTGCTACAGGGGACCCGGCCTACGAGCAGTACTTC
CDR3aa: CATGDPAYEQYF

d_gene: NA
j_gene: TRBJ1-2
abundance: NA
v_gene: TRBV3-1/TRBV3-2
CDR3nt: TGTGCCAGCAGCCTCCGAGGGGGGGAGAGGGGCTACACCTTC
CDR3aa: CASSLRGGERGYTF

d_gene: NA
j_gene: TRBJ2-5
abundance: NA
v_gene: TRBV2
CDR3nt: TGTGCCAGCAGTTCCGGTACCCAGTACTTC
CDR3aa: CASSSGTQYF

d_gene: TRBD2
j_gene: TRBJ2-2
abundance: NA
v_gene: TRBV18
CDR3nt: TGTGCCAGCTCAACCGGGACTAGCGGGAGGAACACCGGGGAGCTGTTTTTT
CDR3aa: CASSTGTSGRNTGELFF

d_gene: TRBD1
j_gene: TRBJ1-2
abundance: NA
v_gene: TRBV5-4
CDR3nt: TGTGCCAGCAGCTCCATTCCGGGACAGGAGACTTCTAACTATGGCTACACCTTC
CDR3aa: CASSSIPGQETSNYGYTF

d_gene: TRBD1
j_gene: TRBJ2-5
abundance: NA
v_gene: TRBV11-1
CDR3nt: TGTGCCAGCAGTCTCGACAGGGGCCCTTGGGAGACCCAGTACTTC
CDR3aa: CASSLDRGPWETQYF

d_gene: TRBD1
j_gene: TRBJ2-1
abundance: NA
v_gene: TRBV19
CDR3nt: TGTGCCAGTAGTATAATGGGACAGGGCACTAATGAGCAGTTCTTC
CDR3aa: CASSIMGQGTNEQFF

d_gene: TRBD1
j_gene: TRBJ1-2
abundance: NA
v_gene: TRBV6-4
CDR3nt: TGTGCCAGCAGCCCCGGGACAGGGTCGATCTATGGCTACACCTTC
CDR3aa: CASSPGTGSIYGYTF

d_gene: NA
j_gene: TRBJ2-3
abundance: NA
v_gene: TRBV21-1
CDR3nt: TGTGCCAGCAGCAATCGGGAGCGGGAAGACACAGATACGCAGTATTTT
CDR3aa: CASSNREREDTDTQYF

d_gene: NA
j_gene: TRBJ1-2
abundance: NA
v_gene: TRBV24-1
CDR3nt: TGTGCCACCAGTGCGACCGATAGCCTCTTCTATGGCTACACCTTC
CDR3aa: CATSATDSLFYGYTF

d_gene: NA
j_gene: TRBJ2-7
abundance: NA
v_gene: TRBV7-2
CDR3nt: TGTGCCAGCAGCAGGGGGGCGGGACAGCTCTACGAGCAGTACTTC
CDR3aa: CASSRGAGQLYEQYF

d_gene: NA
j_gene: TRBJ2-7
abundance: NA
v_gene: TRBV3-1/TRBV3-2
CDR3nt: TGTGCCAGCAGCCTCGGTCGGCGGCGGGAAAGAGGCGAGCAGTACTTC
CDR3aa: CASSLGRRRERGEQYF

d_gene: NA
j_gene: TRBJ2-5
abundance: NA
v_gene: TRBV24-1
CDR3nt: TGTGCCACCAGTGATTCGTCCCGACAGCAAGAGACCCAGTACTTC
CDR3aa: CATSDSSRQQETQYF

d_gene: NA
j_gene: TRBJ1-1
abundance: NA
v_gene: TRBV10-3
CDR3nt: TGTGCCATCCGGGGCGGGGACACTGAAGCTTTCTTT
CDR3aa: CAIRGGDTEAFF

d_gene: NA
j_gene: TRBJ2-7
abundance: NA
v_gene: TRBV28
CDR3nt: TGTGCCAGCAGTTTACCAGGTTTGTACGAGCAGTACTTC
CDR3aa: CASSLPGLYEQYF

d_gene: TRBD1
j_gene: TRBJ1-5
abundance: few
v_gene: TRBV19
CDR3nt: TGTGCCAGTAGGCTCGGACAGGGGGCCCTTAGCAATCAGCCCCAGCATTTT
CDR3aa: CASRLGQGALSNQPQHF

d_gene: TRBD1
j_gene: TRBJ2-2
abundance: NA
v_gene: TRBV19
CDR3nt: TGTGCCAGTAGTTCATCCTTGGGACAGGGAAACACCGGGGAGCTGTTTTTT
CDR3aa: CASSSSLGQGNTGELFF

d_gene: NA
j_gene: TRBJ2-2
abundance: NA
v_gene: TRBV28
CDR3nt: TGTGCCAGCAGTTTCATTTCGGGCAGGGTGAACACCGGGGAGCTGTTTTTT
CDR3aa: CASSFISGRVNTGELFF

d_gene: TRBD2
j_gene: TRBJ2-1
abundance: NA
v_gene: TRBV5-1
CDR3nt: TGCGCCAGCAGCCCGGGACTAGCGGAGGACAATGAGCAGTTCTTC
CDR3aa: CASSPGLAEDNEQFF

d_gene: TRBD1
j_gene: TRBJ1-2
abundance: NA
v_gene: TRBV6-6
CDR3nt: TGTGCCAGCAGCCAGGGACAGGAGATCTATGGCTACACCTTC
CDR3aa: CASSQGQEIYGYTF

d_gene: TRBD1
j_gene: TRBJ1-2
abundance: NA
v_gene: TRBV19
CDR3nt: TGTGCCAGTAGTGAAACCGACAGGGGGAATTATGGCTACACCTTC
CDR3aa: CASSETDRGNYGYTF

d_gene: TRBD1
j_gene: TRBJ1-4
abundance: NA
v_gene: TRBV13
CDR3nt: TGTGCCAGCAGCTCAAGGAACGACAGGGTAAGCGCCGTCGGAAAACTGTTTTTT
CDR3aa: CASSSRNDRVSAVGKLFF

d_gene: NA
j_gene: TRBJ1-5
abundance: NA
v_gene: TRBV5-1
CDR3nt: TGCGCCAGCAGCGAGGGTCCAAATCAGCCCCAGCATTTT
CDR3aa: CASSEGPNQPQHF

d_gene: TRBD1
j_gene: TRBJ2-7
abundance: NA
v_gene: TRBV19
CDR3nt: TGTGCCAGTAGTACTCGACAGGGCTTCTACGAGCAGTACTTC
CDR3aa: CASSTRQGFYEQYF

d_gene: TRBD1
j_gene: TRBJ2-5
abundance: NA
v_gene: TRBV29-1
CDR3nt: TGCAGCGTGACGACAGGGTGGGAGACCCAGTACTTC
CDR3aa: CSVTTGWETQYF

d_gene: TRBD1
j_gene: TRBJ2-6
abundance: NA
v_gene: TRBV5-1
CDR3nt: TGCGCCAGCAGCCTGACAGGGTCGGGCGGGGCCAACGTCCTGACTTTC
CDR3aa: CASSLTGSGGANVLTF

d_gene: TRBD1
j_gene: TRBJ2-7
abundance: few
v_gene: TRBV7-2
CDR3nt: TGTGCCAGCAGCCCAATGGACAGGGGCCGATGGATCTACGAGCAGTACTTC
CDR3aa: CASSPMDRGRWIYEQYF

d_gene: NA
j_gene: TRBJ2-3
abundance: once
v_gene: TRBV7-6
CDR3nt: TGTGCCAGCAGACCCCGACAGGGAGGAGCAGATACGCAGTATTTT
CDR3aa: CASRPRQGGADTQYF

d_gene: TRBD1
j_gene: TRBJ2-1
abundance: NA
v_gene: TRBV28
CDR3nt: TGTGCCAGCAGTTTAACCCGGACAGGGTATAACAATGAGCAGTTCTTC
CDR3aa: CASSLTRTGYNNEQFF

d_gene: NA
j_gene: TRBJ1-5
abundance: NA
v_gene: TRBV28
CDR3nt: TGTGCCAGCAGTCCCCTCCTCAGTACTCAGCCCCAGCATTTT
CDR3aa: CASSPLLSTQPQHF

d_gene: TRBD2
j_gene: TRBJ2-1
abundance: NA
v_gene: TRBV7-8
CDR3nt: TGTGCCAGCAGCGCAAAGACTAGCGGGAGACTCTGGGCCAGCTCCTACAATGAGCAGTTCTTC
CDR3aa: CASSAKTSGRLWASSYNEQFF

d_gene: NA
j_gene: TRBJ2-5
abundance: NA
v_gene: TRBV5-5
CDR3nt: TGTGCCAGCACTCCGGTCCAGGTGACGGGGCAAGAGACCCAGTACTTC
CDR3aa: CASTPVQVTGQETQYF

d_gene: TRBD1
j_gene: TRBJ2-5
abundance: NA
v_gene: TRBV20-1
CDR3nt: TGCGGAGCCGGGACAGAAGAGACCCAGTACTTC
CDR3aa: CGAGTEETQYF

d_gene: NA
j_gene: TRBJ2-7
abundance: few
v_gene: TRBV7-2
CDR3nt: TGTGCCAGCAGCCCCTCACTAGGCTCCTACGAGCAGTACTTC
CDR3aa: CASSPSLGSYEQYF

d_gene: NA
j_gene: TRBJ1-1
abundance: few
v_gene: TRBV28
CDR3nt: TGTGCCAGCAGTTTACTAGGGGGTGGCACTGAAGCTTTCTTT
CDR3aa: CASSLLGGGTEAFF

d_gene: TRBD1
j_gene: TRBJ1-2
abundance: NA
v_gene: TRBV5-1
CDR3nt: TGCGCCAGCAACCGGGACAGGGGCGAGGACGGCTACACCTTC
CDR3aa: CASNRDRGEDGYTF

d_gene: TRBD2
j_gene: TRBJ2-5
abundance: NA
v_gene: TRBV27
CDR3nt: TGTGCCAGCAGCCCGAAGGTGCTAGCGGGAGTGGAGACCCAGTACTTC
CDR3aa: CASSPKVLAGVETQYF